This is a list of T cell receptor beta chains from one sample in a study of beta chain features in type 1 diabetes. Clones were read by immunoSEQ multiplex PCR, and TCRdb kept only the in-frame ones, dropping some. The sample gives roughly 240,000 clones, around an eighth of which show up once; around 0.025% is in the top ten. Sample: naive CD4+ T cells from blood. These TCRs come from a woman in her 40s in good health. Both conserved end residues are trimmed from each CDR3.

V: TRBV6-4; J: TRBJ2-1; length: 13; CDR3: ASSDSIGGYNEQF
V: TRBV6-6; J: TRBJ2-7; length: 12; CDR3: ASSPRTISYEQY
V: TRBV4-1; J: TRBJ2-7; length: 11; CDR3: ASRPSGSYEQY
V: TRBV15; J: TRBJ2-3; length: 15; CDR3: ATSRDTSGGFTDTQY
V: TRBV7-2; J: TRBJ2-2; length: 11; CDR3: ASSTNSGGELF
V: TRBV18; J: TRBJ1-5; length: 13; CDR3: ASSHQTEGRQPQH
V: TRBV11-3; J: TRBJ2-7; length: 12; CDR3: ASSPGTGPYEQY
V: TRBV11-1; J: TRBJ2-1; length: 13; CDR3: ASSITSGGYNEQF
V: TRBV6-5; J: TRBJ2-1; length: 13; CDR3: ASSKLAGGYNEQF
V: TRBV18; J: TRBJ1-4; length: 13; CDR3: ASSPGEVPNEKLF
V: TRBV6-6; J: TRBJ1-2; length: 11; CDR3: ASSYRGLNGYT
V: TRBV12-5; J: TRBJ2-5; length: 11; CDR3: ASGLAGQETQY
V: TRBV5-1; J: TRBJ1-2; length: 14; CDR3: ASSLSRTGVNYGYT
V: TRBV7-9; J: TRBJ2-1; length: 12; CDR3: ASSLRTPYNEQF
V: TRBV5-1; J: TRBJ2-5; length: 13; CDR3: ASSPQPGQQETQY
V: TRBV12-1; J: TRBJ1-5; length: 10; CDR3: ASSPSNQPQH
V: TRBV11-2; J: TRBJ1-6; length: 13; CDR3: ASSLDSGRGSPLH
V: TRBV7-6; J: TRBJ1-2; length: 15; CDR3: ASSPSGATGGRYGYT
V: TRBV19; J: TRBJ1-1; length: 10; CDR3: ASSQSGIEAF
V: TRBV10-3; J: NA; length: 12; CDR3: ATSPTALVYEQY
V: TRBV6-1; J: TRBJ1-6; length: 11; CDR3: ASSFSGNSPLH
V: TRBV10-3; J: TRBJ1-5; length: 15; CDR3: AISEGGSRVGNQPQH
V: TRBV5-1; J: TRBJ2-5; length: 11; CDR3: ASSLVGEETQY
V: TRBV7-2; J: TRBJ2-7; length: 13; CDR3: ASSPDRVVYYEQY
V: TRBV5-1; J: TRBJ2-5; length: 13; CDR3: ASSLNSGVQETQY
V: TRBV2; J: TRBJ2-6; length: 15; CDR3: ASREQQAPSGANVLT
V: TRBV6-5; J: TRBJ2-1; length: 13; CDR3: ASSRGGGSYNEQF
V: TRBV11-2; J: TRBJ2-3; length: 12; CDR3: ASSPGGVTDTQY
V: TRBV7-9; J: NA; length: 13; CDR3: ASSRGDAGRYEQY
V: TRBV7-2; J: TRBJ1-2; length: 11; CDR3: ASSPGTDYGYT
V: TRBV4-1; J: TRBJ1-1; length: 13; CDR3: ASSTTEDMNTEAF
V: TRBV2; J: TRBJ2-2; length: 11; CDR3: ASRLRDTGELF
V: TRBV12-5; J: TRBJ2-7; length: 11; CDR3: ASVGLFTYEQY
V: TRBV7-2; J: TRBJ1-5; length: 15; CDR3: ASSLATGGGSNQPQH
V: TRBV18; J: TRBJ2-1; length: 13; CDR3: ASSSQEEVYNEQF
V: TRBV5-1; J: TRBJ2-3; length: 12; CDR3: ASSLRLVFDTQY
V: TRBV29-1; J: TRBJ2-3; length: 10; CDR3: SVGGRRDTQY
V: TRBV5-1; J: TRBJ2-6; length: 16; CDR3: ASSFQGRGSSGANVLT
V: TRBV5-1; J: TRBJ2-2; length: 12; CDR3: ASSPGDNTGELF